The sequence of this T cell receptor beta chain was determined in a study of regulatory T cells in long-lasting Graves disease (dated by TCRdb to about 2021). For the study in its entirety: Newly diagnosed Graves' disease patients had taken antithyroid drugs for less than 3 months. Patients with persistent Graves' disease were compared with patients with newly diagnosed Graves' disease using TCR sequencing and RNA sequencing of peripheral blood. The study took place in China and was registered as a clinical trial. A total of 33 samples underwent TCR sequencing, from about 13 patients with persistent Graves' disease and 20 or so patients with newly diagnosed Graves' disease. Overall study results and their limits: Sequencing and analysis were limited to the TCR beta chain. Preferential use of TRBV28, TRBJ1-2 and TRBJ2-5 was observed in persistent disease, whereas TRBV20-1 and TRBJ2-1 were favored in newly diagnosed disease. Compared with newly diagnosed patients, patients with persistent Graves' disease had lower TCR Shannon entropy and fewer highly expanded clones, which suggests clonal expansion. The authors acknowledged the small sample size as a limitation that may reduce accuracy. Peripheral blood alone was examined, since thyroid tissue, which constituted the primary lesion, could not be accessed. Patients with persistent disease shared more public clonotypes (about 2,700) than newly diagnosed patients did (966).

Deletion took 8 bases off V and 2 bases off J, with a span of 12 bases between the germline ends. CDR1 and CDR2, per the germline V gene, are KGHSH and LQKENI. From the cysteine up to the phenylalanine, the CDR3 has a length of 13 residues. Left in the record is the CDR3 DNA by itself, 39 bases read in frame from the first base. What the time point label conveys for this sample: newly diagnosed GD, antithyroid drugs for less than 3 months. For both TCR sequencing and RNA sequencing, RNA was extracted from PBMCs in TRIzol. The diagnosis of Graves' disease was made according to American Thyroid Association guidelines. Patients for the study were recruited at an endocrinology department in Xi'an, China. Each patient gave about 10 milliliters of peripheral blood, collected in an EDTA anticoagulant tube. Ficoll Paque Plus density gradient separation was used to isolate PBMCs, and no further T cell sorting was performed. RNA quality was checked with an Agilent 2100 Bioanalyzer and agarose gel, and concentration with a NanoDrop 2000.

The library came from multiplex PCR. The sequencing machine was an Illumina HiSeq 4000. iRepertoire HTBI primers and Arm-PCR amplification of CDR3 regions were used to construct TCR beta libraries. Before sequencing, the PCR products underwent gel purification. Under the source paper's analysis protocol: A total of around 59 TRBV and 14 TRBJ segments were identified across samples and were used for gene usage analysis of CDR3 amino acid clonotypes. Filtered high-quality paired reads were merged into contigs using COPE and FqMerger. BLAST was used to align contigs to the IMGT TRBV, TRBD and TRBJ reference genes, and CDR3 was defined following IMGT. Highly expanded clones were defined as clonotypes with a frequency above 0.1%. Shannon entropy was used to measure repertoire diversity, and the Gini coefficient was used to measure V-J evenness. A clonotype found in more than one individual was treated as public. Using fastp trimming at Q25 and MiXCR clonotype assembly, TCRdb reanalyzed the public sequencing data and kept in-frame beta chains. Entries are consolidated by CDR3 protein sequence, retaining the most common genes and DNA. The V and J calls were not made by the authors but by TCRdb's processing. Within this sample are over 450,000 distinct CDR3 sequences, with around 13% of them counted one time only. The ten largest clones capture almost 9% of the sample.

This clonotype occurred many times. Its antigen has not been determined. The record has no base qualities; no much larger clone is one base away. This same sample was also taken into another study, of T cells in Graves' hyperthyroidism and ophthalmopathy. The second study, in turn, reports: Graves' hyperthyroidism was defined as stable when no progression to ophthalmopathy occurred over 18 months of follow-up. Hyperthyroidism patients were aged 18 to 65 years and newly diagnosed, with disease duration of less than 2 months. The study excluded patients with uncontrolled infections, other autoimmune diseases, pregnancy or lactation. Diagnoses were established on the basis of clinical symptoms, serum thyroxine and TRAb, thyroid ultrasound, and orbital computed tomography. The first round of RT-PCR for the TCR CDR3 was performed with the HTBI primer set and the Qiagen OneStep RT-PCR kit. Most expanded thyroid clonotypes (frequency above 0.001) were also detected in blood, suggesting blood repertoires may reflect thyroid immune responses. In cross-validation, a model built on a 13 V-J signature told ophthalmopathy apart from stable hyperthyroidism with under 90% sensitivity and around 84% specificity, and in testing the same model reached 80%/75%. In validation, the model predicted progression to ophthalmopathy with 65% to 71% sensitivity and 72.22% specificity, a median of approximately 6.7 months before onset. To identify TCR V-J signatures that set the groups apart, the researchers used a discovery cohort of 100 patients, made up of roughly 40 with Graves' ophthalmopathy and some 56 with stable Graves' hyperthyroidism. Prospective prediction of ophthalmopathy was tested in an independent validation cohort consisting of 18 hyperthyroidism patients and approximately 16 patients who later progressed to ophthalmopathy. The approximately 100 discovery patients were randomly split 7:3 into training and test sets. Thyroid tissue and blood T-cell repertoires from six Graves' hyperthyroidism patients were also compared in the study. Once sampling was done, hyperthyroidism patients were given methimazole at a starting dose of 30 mg daily, whereas ophthalmopathy patients were given high-dose intravenous methylprednisolone. Libraries were constructed in a second round of multiplex PCR, after which size selection and purification were carried out. Libraries were sequenced paired-end with 100 bp reads on an Illumina HiSeq2000. SOAPnuke was used to process the raw data, throwing out any read that contained adapters or uncalled bases, had a mean Phred below 15, or lacked an exact constant-primer or identifier match. High-quality paired reads were merged using COPE v1.2.5, and each unique nucleotide sequence was defined as a clonotype. MiTCR v1.1 was used to align clonotypes to the IMGT TRBV, TRBD and TRBJ reference segments. Only V-J combinations with frequency above 0.0001, covering 99.2% of repertoires, were analysed. The TCS score was defined as the ratio of F50 (clonal expansion) to E x V (chaos), calculated using BLOSUM62-based TCRdist between CDR3 peptides within each V-J. Welch's t-statistics and random forest reduced roughly 530 V-J features to roughly 13, which were used in a naive Bayes classifier (R e1071). Sample size was not statistically predetermined, and blinding of investigators to group allocation was not performed. TCR Vbeta CDR3 sequencing of some 140 peripheral blood samples (roughly 43 ophthalmopathy, 70 to 85 hyperthyroidism and some 17 progressor patients) is reported in the paper.

The sequencing used peripheral blood mononuclear cells (PBMCs), collected at new diagnosis, from a patient treated with antithyroid drugs. The sequence was obtained from a woman in her 30s with Graves disease. Donor details come from another sample of the same person, matched by shared clones. The chain employs TRBV18 and TRBJ1-1; a confident D gene designation cannot be given. The CDR3 protein is CASSPTGNTEAFF. The DNA sequence is TGTGCCAGCAGCCCGACGGGAAACACTGAAGCTTTCTTT.